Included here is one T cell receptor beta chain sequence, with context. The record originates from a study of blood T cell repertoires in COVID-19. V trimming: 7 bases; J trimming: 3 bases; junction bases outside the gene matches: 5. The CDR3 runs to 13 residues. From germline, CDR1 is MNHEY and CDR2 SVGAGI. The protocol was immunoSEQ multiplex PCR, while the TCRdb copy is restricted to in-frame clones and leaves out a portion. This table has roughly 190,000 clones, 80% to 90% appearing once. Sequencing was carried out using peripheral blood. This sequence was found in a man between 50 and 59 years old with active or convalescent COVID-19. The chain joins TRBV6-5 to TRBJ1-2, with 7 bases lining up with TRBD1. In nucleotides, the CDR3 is TGTGCCAGCACCAGGGACAGTTACTATGGCTACACCTTC. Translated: CASTRDSYYGYTF.